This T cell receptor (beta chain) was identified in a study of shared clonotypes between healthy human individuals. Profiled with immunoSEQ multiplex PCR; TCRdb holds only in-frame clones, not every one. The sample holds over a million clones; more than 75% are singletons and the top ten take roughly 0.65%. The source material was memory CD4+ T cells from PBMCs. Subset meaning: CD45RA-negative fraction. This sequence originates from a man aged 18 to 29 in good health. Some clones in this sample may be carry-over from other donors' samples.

The chain's CDR3 is CASSPGLERNEQFF. CDR3 nucleotides: TGTGCCAGCAGCCCTGGACTAGAGAGGAATGAGCAGTTCTTC. The V call is TRBV13, the J call TRBJ2-1, with 7 bases aligning to TRBD2. This CDR3 has 14 amino acids. V shed 5 bases, J shed 7 bases, and the junction held 8 bases outside the gene matches. CDR1 is PRHDT and CDR2 is FYEKMQ in the germline V gene (reference sequence).